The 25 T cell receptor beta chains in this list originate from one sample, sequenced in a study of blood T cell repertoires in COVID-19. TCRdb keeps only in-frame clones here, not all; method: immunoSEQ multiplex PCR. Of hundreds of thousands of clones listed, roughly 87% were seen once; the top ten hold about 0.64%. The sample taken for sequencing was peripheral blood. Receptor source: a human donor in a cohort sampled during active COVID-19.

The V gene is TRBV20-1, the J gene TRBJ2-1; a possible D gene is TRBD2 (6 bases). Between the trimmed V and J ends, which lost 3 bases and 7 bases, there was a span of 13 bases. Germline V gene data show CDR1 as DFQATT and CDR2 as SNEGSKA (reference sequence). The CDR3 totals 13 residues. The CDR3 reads CSASPPSVNEQFF. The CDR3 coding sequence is TGCAGTGCTAGTCCCCCTAGCGTTAATGAGCAGTTCTTC.

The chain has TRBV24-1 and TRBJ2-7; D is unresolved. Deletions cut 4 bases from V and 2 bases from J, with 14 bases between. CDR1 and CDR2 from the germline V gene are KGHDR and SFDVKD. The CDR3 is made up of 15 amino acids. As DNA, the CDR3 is TGTGCCACCAGTGAGAAACACCATTCCCCCTACGAGCAGTACTTC. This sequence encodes CATSEKHHSPYEQYF.

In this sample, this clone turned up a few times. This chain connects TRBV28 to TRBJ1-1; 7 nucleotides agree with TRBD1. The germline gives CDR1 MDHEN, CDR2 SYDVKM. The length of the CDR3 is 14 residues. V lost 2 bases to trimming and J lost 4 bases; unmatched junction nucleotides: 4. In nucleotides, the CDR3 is TGTGCCAGCAGTTTAAAAGGGGGCATCACTGAAGCTTTCTTT. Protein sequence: CASSLKGGITEAFF.

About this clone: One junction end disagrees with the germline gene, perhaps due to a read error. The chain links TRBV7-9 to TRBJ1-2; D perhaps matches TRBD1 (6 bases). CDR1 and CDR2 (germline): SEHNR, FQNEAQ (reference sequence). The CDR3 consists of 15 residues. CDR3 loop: CASSSFRGPNYGYTF. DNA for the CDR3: TGTGCCAGCAGTTCCTTCAGGGGCCCTAATTATGGCTACACCTTC.

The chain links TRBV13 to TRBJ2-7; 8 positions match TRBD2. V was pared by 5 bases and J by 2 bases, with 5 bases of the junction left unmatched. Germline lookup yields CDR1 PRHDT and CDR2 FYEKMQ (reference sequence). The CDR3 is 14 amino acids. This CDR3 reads CASSQRGHPYEQYF. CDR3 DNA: TGTGCCAGCAGCCAGCGGGGGCACCCCTACGAGCAGTACTTC. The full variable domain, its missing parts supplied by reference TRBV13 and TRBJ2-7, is AAGVIQSPRHLIKEKRETATLKCYPIPRHDTVYWYQQGPGQDPQFLISFYEKMQSDKGSIPDRFSAQQFSDYHSELNMSSLELGDSALYFCASSQRGHPYEQYFGPGTRLTVT.

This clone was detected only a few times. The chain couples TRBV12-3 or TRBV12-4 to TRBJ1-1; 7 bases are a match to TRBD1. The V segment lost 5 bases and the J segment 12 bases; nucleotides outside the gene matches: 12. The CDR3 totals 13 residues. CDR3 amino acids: CASSRQGTPTSFF. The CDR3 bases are TGTGCCAGCAGTCGACAGGGAACCCCTACCTCTTTCTTT.

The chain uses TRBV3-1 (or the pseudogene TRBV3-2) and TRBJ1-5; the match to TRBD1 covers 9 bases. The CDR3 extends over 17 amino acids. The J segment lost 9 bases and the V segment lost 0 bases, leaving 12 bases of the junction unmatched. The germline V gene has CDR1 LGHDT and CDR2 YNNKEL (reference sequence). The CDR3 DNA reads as TGTGCCAGCAGCCAAGATAGGGGGACAGGGATATTTCGGCCCCAGCATTTT. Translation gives CASSQDRGTGIFRPQHF.

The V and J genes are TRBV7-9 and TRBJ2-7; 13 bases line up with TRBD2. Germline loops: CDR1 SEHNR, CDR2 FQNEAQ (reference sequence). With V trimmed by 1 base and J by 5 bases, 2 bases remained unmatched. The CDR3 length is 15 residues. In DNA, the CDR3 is TGTGCCAGCAGCTTAGTCGGGACTAGCGGGAACGAGCAGTACTTC. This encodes CASSLVGTSGNEQYF.

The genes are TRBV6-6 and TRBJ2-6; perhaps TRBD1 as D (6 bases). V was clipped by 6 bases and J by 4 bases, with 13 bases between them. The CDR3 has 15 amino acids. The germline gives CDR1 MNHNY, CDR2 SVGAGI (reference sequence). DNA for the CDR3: TGTGCCAGCAGACCCAACAGGGTCGGGGCCAACGTCCTGACTTTC. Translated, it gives CASRPNRVGANVLTF.

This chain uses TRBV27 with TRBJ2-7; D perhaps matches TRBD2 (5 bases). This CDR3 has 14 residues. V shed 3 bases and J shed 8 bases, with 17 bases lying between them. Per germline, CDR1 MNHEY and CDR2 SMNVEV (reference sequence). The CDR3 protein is CASSLRGHQMKQYF. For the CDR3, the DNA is TGTGCCAGCAGTTTGAGAGGGCACCAGATGAAGCAGTACTTC.

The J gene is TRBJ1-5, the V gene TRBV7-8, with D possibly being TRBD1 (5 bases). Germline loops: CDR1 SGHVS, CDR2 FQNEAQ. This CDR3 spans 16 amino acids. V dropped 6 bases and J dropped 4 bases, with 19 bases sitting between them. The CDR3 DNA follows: TGTGCCAGCAGGCGAGACCAAGGGGCGGGAAATCAGCCCCAGCATTTT. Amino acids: CASRRDQGAGNQPQHF.

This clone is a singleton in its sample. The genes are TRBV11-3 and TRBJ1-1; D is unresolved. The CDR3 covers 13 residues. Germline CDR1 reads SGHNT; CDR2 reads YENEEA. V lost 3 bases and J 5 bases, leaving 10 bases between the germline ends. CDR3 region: CASSFWRETEAFF. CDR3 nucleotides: TGTGCCAGCAGCTTTTGGCGGGAAACTGAAGCTTTCTTT.

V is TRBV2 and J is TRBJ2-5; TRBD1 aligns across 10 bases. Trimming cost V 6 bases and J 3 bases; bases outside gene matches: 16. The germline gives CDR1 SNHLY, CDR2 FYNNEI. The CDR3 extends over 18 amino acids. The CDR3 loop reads CASRETPGQGPGEETQYF. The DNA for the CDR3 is TGTGCCAGCAGAGAAACTCCGGGACAGGGGCCGGGGGAAGAGACCCAGTACTTC.

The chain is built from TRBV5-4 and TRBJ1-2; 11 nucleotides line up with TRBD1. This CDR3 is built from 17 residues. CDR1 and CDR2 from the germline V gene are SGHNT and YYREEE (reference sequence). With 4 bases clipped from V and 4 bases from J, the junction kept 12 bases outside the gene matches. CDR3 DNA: TGTGCCAGCAGCCCACGGACAGGGGGGACAGGGGGCTATGGCTACACCTTC. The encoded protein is CASSPRTGGTGGYGYTF.

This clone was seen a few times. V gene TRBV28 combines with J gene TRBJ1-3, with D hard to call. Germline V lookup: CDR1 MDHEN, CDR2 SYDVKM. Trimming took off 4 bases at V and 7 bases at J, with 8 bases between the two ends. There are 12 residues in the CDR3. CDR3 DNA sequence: TGTGCCAGCAGTTACGGCGGGAACACCATATATTTT. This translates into CASSYGGNTIYF.

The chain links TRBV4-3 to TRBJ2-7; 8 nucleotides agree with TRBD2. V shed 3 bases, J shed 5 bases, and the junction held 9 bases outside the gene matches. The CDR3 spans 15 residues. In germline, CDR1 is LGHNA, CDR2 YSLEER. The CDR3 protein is CASSQTLGLGDEQYF. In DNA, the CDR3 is TGCGCCAGCAGCCAGACCCTGGGACTAGGAGACGAGCAGTACTTC.

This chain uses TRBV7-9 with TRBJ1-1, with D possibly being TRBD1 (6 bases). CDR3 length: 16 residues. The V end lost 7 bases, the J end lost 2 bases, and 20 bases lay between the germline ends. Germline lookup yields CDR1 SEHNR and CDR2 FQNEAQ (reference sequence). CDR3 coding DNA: TGTGCCAGCAATATTAAGCGAGGGACATCCAACACTGAAGCTTTCTTT. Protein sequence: CASNIKRGTSNTEAFF.

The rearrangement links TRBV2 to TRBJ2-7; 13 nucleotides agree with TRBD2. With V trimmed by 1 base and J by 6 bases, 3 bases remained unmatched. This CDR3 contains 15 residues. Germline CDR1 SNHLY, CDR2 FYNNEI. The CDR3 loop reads CASSEGTSGGSEQYF. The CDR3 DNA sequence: TGTGCCAGCAGTGAAGGGACTAGCGGGGGTAGCGAGCAGTACTTC.

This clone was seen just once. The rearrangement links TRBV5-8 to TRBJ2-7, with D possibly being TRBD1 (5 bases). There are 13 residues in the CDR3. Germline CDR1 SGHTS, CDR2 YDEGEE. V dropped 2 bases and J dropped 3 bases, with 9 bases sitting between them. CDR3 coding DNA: TGTGCCAGCAGCTTAAAGGGGTTCTACGAGCAGTACTTC. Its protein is CASSLKGFYEQYF.

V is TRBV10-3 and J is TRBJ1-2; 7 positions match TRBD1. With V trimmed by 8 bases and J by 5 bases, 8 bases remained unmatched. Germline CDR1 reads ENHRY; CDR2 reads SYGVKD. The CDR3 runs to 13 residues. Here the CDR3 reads CAIAVQGDYGYTF. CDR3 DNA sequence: TGTGCCATCGCCGTCCAGGGGGATTATGGCTACACCTTC.

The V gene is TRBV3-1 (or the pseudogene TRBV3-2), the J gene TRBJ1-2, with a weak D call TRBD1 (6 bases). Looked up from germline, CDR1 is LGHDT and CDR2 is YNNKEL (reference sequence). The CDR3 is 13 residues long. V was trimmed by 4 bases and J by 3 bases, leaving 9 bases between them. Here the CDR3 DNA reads TGTGCCAGCAGCCTCGGACAGCACTATGGCTACACCTTC. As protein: CASSLGQHYGYTF.

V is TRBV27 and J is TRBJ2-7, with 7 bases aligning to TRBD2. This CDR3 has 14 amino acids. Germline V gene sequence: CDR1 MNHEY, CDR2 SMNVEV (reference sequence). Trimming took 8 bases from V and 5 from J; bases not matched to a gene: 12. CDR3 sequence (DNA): TGTGCCAGCGGGACTCTGGGGGGGGTTAACGAGCAGTACTTC. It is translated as CASGTLGGVNEQYF.

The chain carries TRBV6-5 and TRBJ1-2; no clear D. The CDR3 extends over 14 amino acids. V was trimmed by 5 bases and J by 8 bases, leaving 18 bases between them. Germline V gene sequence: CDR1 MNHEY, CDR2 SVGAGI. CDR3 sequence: CASSPGSATTGYTF. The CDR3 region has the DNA TGTGCCAGCAGTCCGGGGTCCGCGACGACCGGCTACACCTTC.

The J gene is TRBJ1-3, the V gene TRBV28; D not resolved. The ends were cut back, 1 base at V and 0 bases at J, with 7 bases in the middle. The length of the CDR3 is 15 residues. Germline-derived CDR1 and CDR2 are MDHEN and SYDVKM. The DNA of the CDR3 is TGTGCCAGCAGTTTATTACAGCTCTCTGGAAACACCATATATTTT. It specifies CASSLLQLSGNTIYF.

DNA of the CDR3: TGTGCCAGCAGCTTAGCGAGGACACTCTCTGGAAACACCATATATTTT. Translated: CASSLARTLSGNTIYF. The chain couples TRBV7-2 to TRBJ1-3; tentative D call: TRBD1 (5 bases). This CDR3 spans 16 amino acids. CDR1 and CDR2 (germline): SGHTA, FQGNSA. Deletions cut 0 bases from V and 0 bases from J, with 9 bases between.